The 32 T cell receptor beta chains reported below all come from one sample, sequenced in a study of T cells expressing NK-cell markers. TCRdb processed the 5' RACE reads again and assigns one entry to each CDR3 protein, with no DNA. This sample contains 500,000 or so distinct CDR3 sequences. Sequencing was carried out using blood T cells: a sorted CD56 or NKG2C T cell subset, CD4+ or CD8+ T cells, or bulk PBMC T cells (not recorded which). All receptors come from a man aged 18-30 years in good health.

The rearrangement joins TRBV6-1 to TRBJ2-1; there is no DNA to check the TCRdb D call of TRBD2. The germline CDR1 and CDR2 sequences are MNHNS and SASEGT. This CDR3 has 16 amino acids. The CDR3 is CASSEEEVAGYNEQFF.

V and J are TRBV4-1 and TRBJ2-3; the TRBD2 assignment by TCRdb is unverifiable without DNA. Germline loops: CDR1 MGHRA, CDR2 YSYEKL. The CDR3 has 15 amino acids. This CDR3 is CASSQVTSGTDTQYF.

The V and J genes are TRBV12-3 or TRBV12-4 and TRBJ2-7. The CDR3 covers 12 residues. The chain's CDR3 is CASSRVGYEQYF.

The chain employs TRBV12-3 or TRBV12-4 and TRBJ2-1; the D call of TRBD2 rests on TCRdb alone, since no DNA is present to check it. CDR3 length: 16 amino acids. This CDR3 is CASSLTPAGKDNEQFF.

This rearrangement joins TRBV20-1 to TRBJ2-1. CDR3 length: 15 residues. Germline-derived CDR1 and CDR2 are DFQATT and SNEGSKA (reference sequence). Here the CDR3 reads CSARERQNLYNEQFF.

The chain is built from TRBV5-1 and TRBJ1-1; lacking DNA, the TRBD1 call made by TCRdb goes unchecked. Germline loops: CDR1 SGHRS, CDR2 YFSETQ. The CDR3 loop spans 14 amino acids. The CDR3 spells CASSFGRADTEAFF.

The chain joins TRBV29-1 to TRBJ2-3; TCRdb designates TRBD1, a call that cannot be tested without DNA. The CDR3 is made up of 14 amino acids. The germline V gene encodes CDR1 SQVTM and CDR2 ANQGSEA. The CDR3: CSVRDRPSTDTQYF.

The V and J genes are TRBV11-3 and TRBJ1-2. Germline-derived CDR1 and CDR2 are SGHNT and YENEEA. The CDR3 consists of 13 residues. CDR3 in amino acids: CASSRQSQALYTF.

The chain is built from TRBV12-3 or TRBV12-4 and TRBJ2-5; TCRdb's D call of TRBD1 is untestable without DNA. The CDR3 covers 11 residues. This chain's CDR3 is CASSPGVTQYF.

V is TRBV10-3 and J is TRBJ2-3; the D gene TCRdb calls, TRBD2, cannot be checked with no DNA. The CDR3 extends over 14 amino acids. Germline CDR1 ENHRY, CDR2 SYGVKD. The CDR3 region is CAISWTSGTDTQYF.

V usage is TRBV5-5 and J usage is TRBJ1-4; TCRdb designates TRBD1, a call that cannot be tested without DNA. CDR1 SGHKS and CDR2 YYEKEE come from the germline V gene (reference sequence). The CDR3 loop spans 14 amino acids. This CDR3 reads CASSRQGNNEKLFF.

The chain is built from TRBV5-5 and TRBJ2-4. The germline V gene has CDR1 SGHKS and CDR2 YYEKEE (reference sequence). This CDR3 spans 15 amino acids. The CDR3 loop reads CASSLLRSSKNIQYF.

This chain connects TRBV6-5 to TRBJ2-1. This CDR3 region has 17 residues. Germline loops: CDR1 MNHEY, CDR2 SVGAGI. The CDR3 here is CASSYGSGVGVGIEQFF.

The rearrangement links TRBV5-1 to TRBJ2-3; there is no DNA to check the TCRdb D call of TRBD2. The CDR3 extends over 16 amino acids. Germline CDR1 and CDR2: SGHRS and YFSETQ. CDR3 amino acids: CASSLVTSGSTDTQYF.

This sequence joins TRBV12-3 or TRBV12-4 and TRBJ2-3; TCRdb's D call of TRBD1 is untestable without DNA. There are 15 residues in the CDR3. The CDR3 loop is CASSSGQGAVHTQYF.

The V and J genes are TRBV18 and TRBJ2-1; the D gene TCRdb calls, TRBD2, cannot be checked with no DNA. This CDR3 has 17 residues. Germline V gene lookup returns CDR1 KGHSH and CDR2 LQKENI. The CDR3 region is CASSPPRLAGEVNEQFF.

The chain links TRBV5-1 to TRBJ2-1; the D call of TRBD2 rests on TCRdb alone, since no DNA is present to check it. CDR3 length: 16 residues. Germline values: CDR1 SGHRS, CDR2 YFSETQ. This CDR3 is CASSLNSRSLSDEQFF.

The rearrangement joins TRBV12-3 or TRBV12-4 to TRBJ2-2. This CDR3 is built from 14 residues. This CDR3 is CASSLNGLTGELFF.

This CDR3 reads CASSHAGEYNEKLFF. The chain links TRBV14 to TRBJ1-4. The CDR3 has 15 amino acids. Germline CDR1 reads SGHDN; CDR2 reads FVKESK.

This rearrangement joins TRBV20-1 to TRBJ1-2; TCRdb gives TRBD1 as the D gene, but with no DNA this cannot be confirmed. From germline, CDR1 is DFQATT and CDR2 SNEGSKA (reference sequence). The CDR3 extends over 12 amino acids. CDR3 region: CSARTTGDGYTF.

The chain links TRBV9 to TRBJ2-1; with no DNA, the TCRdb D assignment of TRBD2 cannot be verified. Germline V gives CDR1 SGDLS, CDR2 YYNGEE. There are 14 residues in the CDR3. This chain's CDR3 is CASSEGGAGVEQFF.

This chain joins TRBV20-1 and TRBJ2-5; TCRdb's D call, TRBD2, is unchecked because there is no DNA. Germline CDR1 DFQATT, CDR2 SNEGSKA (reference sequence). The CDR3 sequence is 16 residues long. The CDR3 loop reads CSVHLLLAGGQETQYF.

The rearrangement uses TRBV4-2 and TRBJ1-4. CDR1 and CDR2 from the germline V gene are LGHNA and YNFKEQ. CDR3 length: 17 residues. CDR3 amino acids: CASSQAAGALEGEKLFF.

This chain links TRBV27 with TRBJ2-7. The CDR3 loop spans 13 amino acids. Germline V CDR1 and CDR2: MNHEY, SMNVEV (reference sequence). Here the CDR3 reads CASSLDHRYEQYF.

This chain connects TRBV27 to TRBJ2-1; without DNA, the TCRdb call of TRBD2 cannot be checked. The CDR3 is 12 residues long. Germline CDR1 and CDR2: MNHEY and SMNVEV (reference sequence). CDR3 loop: CASRPSGRMNFF.

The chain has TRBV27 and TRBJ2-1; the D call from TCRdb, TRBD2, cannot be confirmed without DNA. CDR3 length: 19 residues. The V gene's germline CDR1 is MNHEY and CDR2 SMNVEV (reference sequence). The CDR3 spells CASSLKSSGRAGLNFEQFF.

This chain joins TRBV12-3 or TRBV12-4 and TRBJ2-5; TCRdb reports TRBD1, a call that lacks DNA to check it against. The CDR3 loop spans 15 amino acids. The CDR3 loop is CASSSPGQGGKTQYF.

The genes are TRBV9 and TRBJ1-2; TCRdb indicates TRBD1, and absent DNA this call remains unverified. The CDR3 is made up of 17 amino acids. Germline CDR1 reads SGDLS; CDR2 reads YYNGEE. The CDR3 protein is CASSVDSSGQQPYGYTF.

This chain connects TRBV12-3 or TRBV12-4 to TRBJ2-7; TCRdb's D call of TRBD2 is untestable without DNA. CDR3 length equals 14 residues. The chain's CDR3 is CAGGTSGLIGEQYF.

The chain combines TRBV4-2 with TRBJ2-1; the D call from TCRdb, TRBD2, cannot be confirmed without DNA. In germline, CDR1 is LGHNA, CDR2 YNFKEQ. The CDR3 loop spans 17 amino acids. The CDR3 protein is CASSQDDPSGSTNEQFF.

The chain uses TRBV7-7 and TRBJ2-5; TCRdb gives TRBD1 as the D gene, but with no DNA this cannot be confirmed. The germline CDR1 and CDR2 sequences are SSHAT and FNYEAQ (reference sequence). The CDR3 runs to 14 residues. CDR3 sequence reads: CASSTGQGAETQYF.

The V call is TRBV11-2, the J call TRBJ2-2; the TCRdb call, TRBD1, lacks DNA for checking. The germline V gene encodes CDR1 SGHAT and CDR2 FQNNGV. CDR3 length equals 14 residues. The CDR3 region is CASSPTGRPGELFF.